This passage covers 32 T cell receptor beta chains from one sample sequenced in a study of blood T cell repertoires in COVID-19. Profiled with immunoSEQ multiplex PCR; TCRdb holds only in-frame clones, not every one. The repertoire consists of roughly 170,000 clones, with around 74% occurring once and the leading ten covering approximately 7.6%. Sequencing was performed on peripheral blood. Source of these receptors: an older woman with COVID-19, enrolled during active disease.

This rearrangement joins TRBV6-2 or TRBV6-3 to TRBJ1-5, with D maybe TRBD1 (6 bases). Trimming left V 5 bases short and J 3 bases short, with 14 bases between. From germline, CDR1 is MNHEY and CDR2 SVGEGT. The CDR3 contains 15 residues. CDR3 coding DNA: TGTGCCAGCAGTCGAAGGGGGTATGACAATCAGCCCCAGCATTTT. This gives the protein CASSRRGYDNQPQHF.

The genes are TRBV5-1 and TRBJ2-1, with TRBD1 matching 10 bases. Germline V gene sequence: CDR1 SGHRS, CDR2 YFSETQ. Trimming removed 0 bases from V and 7 bases from J; junction bases left unmatched: 4. The CDR3 sequence is 15 residues long. The CDR3 protein is CASSLGRQGANEQFF. CDR3 DNA: TGCGCCAGCAGCTTGGGAAGACAGGGGGCGAATGAGCAGTTCTTC.

This clone has just a few counts. At one end the junction does not follow the germline gene, possibly because of a read error. The genes are TRBV2 and TRBJ2-7; D is possibly TRBD2 (6 bases). This CDR3 comprises 13 residues. Germline CDR1 is SNHLY and CDR2 is FYNNEI. The CDR3 bases are TGTGCCAGCAGCATTGTCGTCGGGAGCCTCAATGACTTC. Translation: CASSIVVGSLNDF. Full variable domain (missing parts from reference TRBV2 and TRBJ2-7): EPEVTQTPSHQVTQMGQEVILRCVPISNHLYFYWYRQILGQKVEFLVSFYNNEISEKSEIFDDQFSVERPDGSNFTLKIRSTKLEDSAMYFCASSIVVGSLNDFGPGTRLTVT.

V gene TRBV3-1 (or the pseudogene TRBV3-2) combines with J gene TRBJ1-2; 7 positions match TRBD1. This CDR3 contains 13 residues. Trimming removed 5 bases from V and 4 bases from J; junction bases left unmatched: 4. Germline lookup yields CDR1 LGHDT and CDR2 YNNKEL (reference sequence). CDR3 DNA sequence: TGTGCCAGCAGCTCAGGGGGGCTCTATGGCTACACCTTC. As protein: CASSSGGLYGYTF.

The V call is TRBV21-1, the J call TRBJ2-7; TRBD2, the table's D call, lacks a check against the DNA. TRBV21-1 is a listed pseudogene. The CDR3 has 15 residues. The CDR3 here is CASRPSPGETYEQYV. CDR3 nucleotides: TGTGCCAGCAGGCCCTCTCCTGGGGAGACCTACGAGCAGTACGTC.

The chain has TRBV6-6 and TRBJ2-7, with TRBD2 matching over 7 bases. The junction had 9 bases not matched to a gene; V was cut back by 10 bases and J by 3 bases. The CDR3 has 13 amino acids. Per germline, CDR1 MNHNY and CDR2 SVGAGI (reference sequence). CDR3: CAICSGRLYEQYF. DNA of the CDR3: TGTGCCATTTGCTCCGGGAGGCTCTACGAGCAGTACTTC.

A single count supports this clone. The chain is built from TRBV11-2 and TRBJ2-2; TRBD1 matches at 7 bases. The trim removed 5 bases at V and 1 base at J, leaving 4 bases unmatched. This CDR3 is 15 amino acids long. Germline lookup yields CDR1 SGHAT and CDR2 FQNNGV. The CDR3, as DNA: TGTGCCAGCAGCCCCAGGACAGGGAACACCGGGGAGCTGTTTTTT. This sequence encodes CASSPRTGNTGELFF.

V usage is TRBV5-1 and J usage is TRBJ1-1; D is unresolved. Between the trimmed V and J ends, which lost 0 bases and 2 bases, there was a span of 14 bases. Germline CDR1 reads SGHRS; CDR2 reads YFSETQ. The CDR3 covers 16 residues. This CDR3 reads CASSLDGRDINTEAFF. Written as DNA, the CDR3 is TGCGCCAGCAGCTTGGACGGACGGGATATTAACACTGAAGCTTTCTTT.

The V and J genes are TRBV19 and TRBJ1-4; D gene uncertain. The CDR3 has 12 amino acids. The germline V gene encodes CDR1 LNHDA and CDR2 SQIVND (reference sequence). V gave up 3 bases and J gave up 7 bases, with 6 bases separating them. The CDR3 region has the DNA TGTGCCAGTAGTATCGGTAGTGAAAAACTGTTTTTT. Its protein product is CASSIGSEKLFF. The full variable domain, with the rest looked up from reference TRBV19 and TRBJ1-4, is DGGITQSPKYLFRKEGQNVTLSCEQNLNHDAMYWYRQDPGQGLRLIYYSQIVNDFQKGDIAEGYSVSREKKESFPLTVTSAQKNPTAFYLCASSIGSEKLFFGSGTQLSVL.

This clone was detected only a few times. The genes are TRBV19 and TRBJ2-5; a possible D gene is TRBD2 (6 bases). This CDR3 spans 15 amino acids. Germline loops: CDR1 LNHDA, CDR2 SQIVND (reference sequence). V lost 7 bases and J 0 bases, leaving 15 bases between the germline ends. The CDR3 region has the DNA TGTGCCAGTACCGTCAGCGGCGGGAACCAAGAGACCCAGTACTTC. Translating it yields CASTVSGGNQETQYF.

J is TRBJ1-1 and V is TRBV9, with unresolved D. The CDR3 extends over 15 amino acids. Germline V gene sequence: CDR1 SGDLS, CDR2 YYNGEE. Trimming left V 3 bases short and J 0 bases short, with 12 bases between. CDR3 sequence: CASSGRGGLNTEAFF. The CDR3 nucleotides read TGTGCCAGCAGCGGCCGGGGAGGGCTGAACACTGAAGCTTTCTTT.

CDR3 residues: CASSIFKIGTGFNEQFF. The DNA for the CDR3 is TGTGCCAGTAGTATTTTCAAAATTGGGACAGGGTTCAATGAGCAGTTCTTC. The V and J genes are TRBV19 and TRBJ2-1; TRBD1 matches at 9 bases. CDR1 LNHDA and CDR2 SQIVND come from the germline V gene (reference sequence). V was pared by 3 bases and J by 6 bases, with 12 bases of the junction left unmatched. The CDR3 loop spans 17 amino acids.

This chain connects TRBV9 to TRBJ2-3; 9 positions agree with TRBD2. Germline CDR1 is SGDLS and CDR2 is YYNGEE. V trimming: 4 bases; J trimming: 1 base; junction bases outside the gene matches: 13. CDR3 size: 18 residues. CDR3 region: CASSTGTSWGHRTDTQYF. CDR3 in DNA: TGTGCCAGCAGCACCGGGACTAGCTGGGGTCATCGCACAGATACGCAGTATTTT.

The chain links TRBV11-3 to TRBJ1-1; a weak D match, TRBD1 (6 bases). V shed 4 bases and J shed 1 base, with 7 bases lying between them. The CDR3 loop spans 13 amino acids. Germline CDR1 reads SGHNT; CDR2 reads YENEEA. The CDR3, as DNA: TGTGCCAGCAGCTCGGGACAGAACACTGAAGCTTTCTTT. Its translation: CASSSGQNTEAFF.

This clone was counted many times. This chain joins TRBV4-1 and TRBJ2-5; 7 nucleotides match TRBD2. This CDR3 is 16 amino acids long. After removal of 0 bases from V and 2 bases from J, the junction contained 6 bases not matched to a gene. Germline CDR1 reads MGHRA; CDR2 reads YSYEKL. The CDR3 DNA reads TGCGCCAGCAGCCAAGAGGGGCTAGCGGATCAAGAGACCCAGTACTTC. It specifies CASSQEGLADQETQYF.

J is TRBJ1-1 and V is TRBV19; a possible D gene is TRBD1 (5 bases). CDR1 is LNHDA, CDR2 SQIVND, per germline (reference sequence). V was shortened by 6 bases and J by 2 bases, with 16 bases between the two germline ends. CDR3 length: 15 residues. CDR3 nucleotides: TGTGCCAGTAGCAGCTGGGGCTCCTCCAACACTGAAGCTTTCTTT. This gives the protein CASSSWGSSNTEAFF.

The V and J genes are TRBV6-5 and TRBJ2-7; 9 nucleotides match TRBD1. Germline CDR1 and CDR2: MNHEY and SVGAGI. Trimming removed 4 bases from V and 4 bases from J; junction bases left unmatched: 8. The CDR3 covers 15 residues. The chain's CDR3 is CASSSFRDRAYEQYF. The CDR3 DNA follows: TGTGCCAGCAGTTCTTTCCGGGACAGGGCGTACGAGCAGTACTTC.

The table lists this clone with a few counts. The gene calls are TRBV15 and TRBJ1-6; 8 bases line up with TRBD1. CDR1 is LNHNV, CDR2 YYDKDF, per germline (reference sequence). The V gene end was trimmed by 1 base and the J gene end by 7 bases; junction bases not matched to a gene: 6. This CDR3 has 16 residues. The CDR3 loop is CATSRGTDRGNSPLHF. CDR3 DNA sequence: TGTGCCACCAGCAGAGGCACTGACAGGGGCAATTCACCCCTCCACTTT.

The table lists this clone with many counts. The J gene is TRBJ2-1, the V gene TRBV5-1, with D possibly matching TRBD1 (5 bases). Germline lookup yields CDR1 SGHRS and CDR2 YFSETQ. This CDR3 contains 18 residues. V was clipped by 0 bases and J by 8 bases, with 24 bases between them. The CDR3 spells CASSLVSGKIFQVDEQFF. The CDR3 bases are TGCGCCAGCAGCTTGGTTTCAGGGAAGATTTTTCAAGTCGATGAGCAGTTCTTC.

This clone was seen more than once but under ten times. The chain links TRBV6-5 to TRBJ1-5; D possibly corresponds to TRBD1 (6 bases). This CDR3 contains 11 residues. The V and J ends lost 11 bases and 7 bases respectively, with 12 bases between them. CDR1 is MNHEY, CDR2 SVGAGI, per germline. CDR3 sequence: CAAGVGQPQHF. CDR3 sequence (DNA): TGTGCCGCAGGGGTTGGGCAGCCCCAGCATTTT.

This clone was seen once. The CDR3 bases are TGTGCCAGCAGTTTATTTGGACTAGCGGGAGGGTTAGTGTACGAGCAGTACTTC. Residues: CASSLFGLAGGLVYEQYF. The V call is TRBV28, the J call TRBJ2-7; 15 bases are a match to TRBD2. Germline CDR1 MDHEN, CDR2 SYDVKM. The ends lost 1 base at V and 4 bases at J; junction bases unmatched: 8. The CDR3 has 18 residues. The full variable domain, rest sourced from reference TRBV28 and TRBJ2-7, is DVKVTQSSRYLVKRTGEKVFLECVQDMDHENMFWYRQDPGLGLRLIYFSYDVKMKEKGDIPEGYSVSREKKERFSLILESASTNQTSMYLCASSLFGLAGGLVYEQYFGPGTRLTVT.

The rearrangement links TRBV19 to TRBJ2-6; possibly TRBD1 for D (5 bases). Per germline, CDR1 LNHDA and CDR2 SQIVND (reference sequence). Deletions cut 2 bases from V and 0 bases from J, with 5 bases between. This CDR3 region has 15 residues. The chain's CDR3 is CASSITGSGANVLTF. Here the CDR3 DNA reads TGTGCCAGTAGTATAACAGGCTCTGGGGCCAACGTCCTGACTTTC.

This chain links TRBV5-6 with TRBJ2-1; 7 bases fit TRBD1. V shed 1 base, J shed 8 bases, and the junction held 12 bases outside the gene matches. CDR3 length: 16 amino acids. CDR1 is SGHDT, CDR2 YYEEEE, per germline. The CDR3 protein is CASSLYRGSPWDEQFF. The CDR3 coding sequence is TGTGCCAGCAGCTTGTACAGGGGCAGCCCTTGGGATGAGCAGTTCTTC. The whole variable domain, remainder taken from reference TRBV5-6 and TRBJ2-1, is DAGVTQSPTHLIKTRGQQVTLRCSPKSGHDTVSWYQQALGQGPQFIFQYYEEEERQRGNFPDRFSGHQFPNYSSELNVNALLLGDSALYLCASSLYRGSPWDEQFFGPGTRLTVL.

This clone was counted ten times or more. The CDR3 loop is CASSLSGRASETQYF. The CDR3 bases are TGTGCCAGCAGCTTGAGCGGGAGGGCCTCGGAGACCCAGTACTTC. The gene calls are TRBV5-4 and TRBJ2-5; the match to TRBD2 covers 10 bases. Looked up from germline, CDR1 is SGHNT and CDR2 is YYREEE (reference sequence). The V segment lost 1 base and the J segment 5 bases; nucleotides outside the gene matches: 5. The CDR3 is made up of 15 amino acids.

This clone was counted once. CDR3 nucleotide sequence: TGTGCCAGCAGTGGGCCGGCAGCCTATAATTCACCCCTCCACTTT. Its protein product is CASSGPAAYNSPLHF. This rearrangement joins TRBV27 to TRBJ1-6; no clear D. The germline V gene encodes CDR1 MNHEY and CDR2 SMNVEV (reference sequence). The CDR3 extends over 15 amino acids. With 5 bases removed from V and 2 bases from J, the gap between germline ends came to 10 bases.

The V and J genes are TRBV9 and TRBJ2-3, with unresolved D. The CDR3 is 14 residues long. The V and J ends lost 0 bases and 3 bases respectively, with 8 bases between them. Germline CDR1 and CDR2: SGDLS and YYNGEE. In DNA, the CDR3 is TGTGCCAGCAGCGTAGACGGTGGTACAGATACGCAGTATTTT. This translates into CASSVDGGTDTQYF.

V usage is TRBV19 and J usage is TRBJ1-1, with D unresolved. The CDR3 sequence is 14 residues long. With 3 bases removed from V and 5 bases from J, the gap between germline ends came to 13 bases. Germline V gene lookup returns CDR1 LNHDA and CDR2 SQIVND (reference sequence). CDR3 protein: CASSMGWRETEAFF. CDR3 DNA sequence: TGTGCCAGTAGTATGGGTTGGAGGGAAACTGAAGCTTTCTTT.

The rearrangement joins TRBV7-8 to TRBJ2-3, with D maybe TRBD2 (5 bases). Trimming left V 1 base short and J 2 bases short, with 13 bases between. CDR1 and CDR2 (germline): SGHVS, FQNEAQ. There are 16 residues in the CDR3. This CDR3 reads CASSLVEGQDTDTQYF. CDR3 nucleotides: TGTGCCAGCAGCTTAGTCGAGGGCCAGGACACAGATACGCAGTATTTT.

The chain combines TRBV29-1 with TRBJ2-5, with D maybe TRBD1 (6 bases). The CDR3 sequence is 12 residues long. Germline-derived CDR1 and CDR2 are SQVTM and ANQGSEA. Between the trimmed V and J ends, which lost 7 bases and 3 bases, there was a span of 12 bases. Written as DNA, the CDR3 is TGCAGCGCCGAGGGGGTTGAAGAGACCCAGTACTTC. Translated: CSAEGVEETQYF.

The chain recombines TRBV7-3 with TRBJ1-2; no clear D gene. The CDR3 extends over 13 amino acids. Trimming cost V 0 bases and J 7 bases, with 9 bases left between them. CDR1 SGHTA and CDR2 FQGTGA come from the germline V gene. The CDR3: CASSLTLHSGYTF. The CDR3 DNA reads as TGTGCCAGCAGCTTAACACTGCATTCTGGCTACACCTTC.

This clone was counted at least ten times. The CDR3 is CASSLPRQVCHEQYV. CDR3 coding DNA: TGTGCCAGCAGTTTACCCCGACAGGTTTGCCACGAGCAGTACGTC. This chain links TRBV28 with TRBJ2-7; weak D call: TRBD1 (6 bases). The CDR3 totals 15 residues. The V end was cut by 2 bases, the J end by 5 bases, with 16 bases between. Germline V gene lookup returns CDR1 MDHEN and CDR2 SYDVKM.

The rearrangement links TRBV2 to TRBJ1-2; a weak D match, TRBD1 (5 bases). V lost 6 bases and J 13 bases, leaving 12 bases between the germline ends. This CDR3 has 10 amino acids. The germline CDR1 and CDR2 sequences are SNHLY and FYNNEI. The CDR3 bases are TGTGCCAGCAGGGAGACAGTTCCCACCTTC. Protein sequence: CASRETVPTF.